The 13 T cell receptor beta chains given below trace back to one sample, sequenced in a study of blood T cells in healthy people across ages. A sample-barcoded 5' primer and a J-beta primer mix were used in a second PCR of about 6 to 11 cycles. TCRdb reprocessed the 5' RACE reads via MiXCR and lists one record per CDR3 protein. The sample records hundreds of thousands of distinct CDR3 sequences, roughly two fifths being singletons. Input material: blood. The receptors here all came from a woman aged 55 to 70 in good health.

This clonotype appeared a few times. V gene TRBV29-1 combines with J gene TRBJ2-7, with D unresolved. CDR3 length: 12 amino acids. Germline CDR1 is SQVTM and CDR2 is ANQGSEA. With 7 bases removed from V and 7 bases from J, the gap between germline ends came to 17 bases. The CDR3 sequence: CSARRMNNEQYF. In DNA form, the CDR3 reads TGCAGCGCCCGACGGATGAACAATGAGCAGTACTTC.

The CDR3 nucleotides read TGCAGTGCTCCGGGACAGCCCTACAATGAGCAGTTCTTC. The encoded protein is CSAPGQPYNEQFF. J is TRBJ2-1 and V is TRBV20-1, with 7 bases aligning to TRBD1. This CDR3 has 13 amino acids. The junction had 3 bases not matched to a gene; V was cut back by 5 bases and J by 2 bases. Per germline, CDR1 DFQATT and CDR2 SNEGSKA (reference sequence).

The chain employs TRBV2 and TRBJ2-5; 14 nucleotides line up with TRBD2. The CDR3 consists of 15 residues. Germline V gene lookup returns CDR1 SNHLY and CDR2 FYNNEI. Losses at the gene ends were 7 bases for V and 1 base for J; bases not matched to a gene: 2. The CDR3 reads CASTGLAGGQETQYF. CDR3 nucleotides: TGTGCCAGCACCGGACTAGCGGGGGGCCAAGAGACCCAGTACTTC.

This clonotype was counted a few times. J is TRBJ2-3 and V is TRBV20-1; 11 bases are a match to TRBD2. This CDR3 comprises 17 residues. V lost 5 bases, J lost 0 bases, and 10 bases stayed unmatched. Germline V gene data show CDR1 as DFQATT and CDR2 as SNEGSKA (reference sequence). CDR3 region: CSAEGVAGGFSTDTQYF. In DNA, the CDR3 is TGCAGTGCTGAAGGGGTAGCGGGGGGGTTTAGCACAGATACGCAGTATTTT.

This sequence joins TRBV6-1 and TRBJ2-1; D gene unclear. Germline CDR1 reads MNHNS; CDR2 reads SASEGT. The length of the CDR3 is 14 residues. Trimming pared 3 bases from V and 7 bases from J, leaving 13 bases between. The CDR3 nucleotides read TGTGCCAGCAGTGAGGGCCTTGGCTGGAATGAGCAGTTCTTC. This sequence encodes CASSEGLGWNEQFF.

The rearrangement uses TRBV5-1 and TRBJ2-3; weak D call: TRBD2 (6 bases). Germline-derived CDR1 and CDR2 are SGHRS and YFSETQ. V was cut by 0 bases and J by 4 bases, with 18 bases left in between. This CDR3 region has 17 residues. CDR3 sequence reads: CASSLGGTGANPDTQYF. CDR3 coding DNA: TGCGCCAGCAGCTTGGGGGGGACTGGGGCAAACCCAGATACGCAGTATTTT.

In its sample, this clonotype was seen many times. CDR3 residues: CSARAPSVEQFF. CDR3 nucleotide sequence: TGCAGTGCTAGAGCCCCTAGCGTAGAGCAGTTCTTC. The rearrangement joins TRBV20-1 to TRBJ2-1; TRBD2 might be the D (6 bases). Germline lookup yields CDR1 DFQATT and CDR2 SNEGSKA (reference sequence). This CDR3 comprises 12 residues. Trimming left V 1 base short and J 10 bases short, with 11 bases between.

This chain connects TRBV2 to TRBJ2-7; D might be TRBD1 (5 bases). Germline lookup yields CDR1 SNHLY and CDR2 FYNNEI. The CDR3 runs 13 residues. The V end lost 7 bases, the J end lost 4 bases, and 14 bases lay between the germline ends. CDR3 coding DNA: TGTGCCAGCAATGGGGCAGGGCGATACGAGCAGTACTTC. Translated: CASNGAGRYEQYF. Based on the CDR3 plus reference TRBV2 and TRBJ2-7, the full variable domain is EPEVTQTPSHQVTQMGQEVILRCVPISNHLYFYWYRQILGQKVEFLVSFYNNEISEKSEIFDDQFSVERPDGSNFTLKIRSTKLEDSAMYFCASNGAGRYEQYFGPGTRLTVT.

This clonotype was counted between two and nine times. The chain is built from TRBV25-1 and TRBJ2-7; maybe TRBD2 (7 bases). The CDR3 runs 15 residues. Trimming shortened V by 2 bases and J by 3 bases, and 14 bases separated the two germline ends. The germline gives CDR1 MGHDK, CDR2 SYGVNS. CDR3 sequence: CASSEMEGGGYEQYF. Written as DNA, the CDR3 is TGTGCCAGCAGTGAAATGGAGGGGGGGGGCTACGAGCAGTACTTC.

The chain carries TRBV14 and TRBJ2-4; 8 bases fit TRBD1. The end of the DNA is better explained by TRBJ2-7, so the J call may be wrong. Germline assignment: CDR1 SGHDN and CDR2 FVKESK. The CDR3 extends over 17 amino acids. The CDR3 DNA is TGTGCCAGCAAATCCCCTCTGGACAGGGCTACCACCTACGAGCAGTACTTC. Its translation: CASKSPLDRATTYEQYF.

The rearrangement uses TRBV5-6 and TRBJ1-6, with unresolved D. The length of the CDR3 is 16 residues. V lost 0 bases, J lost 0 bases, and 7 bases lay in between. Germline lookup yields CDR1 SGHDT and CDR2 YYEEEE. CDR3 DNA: TGTGCCAGCAGCTTGGCGGGAGTCTCCTATAATTCACCCCTCCACTTT. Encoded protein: CASSLAGVSYNSPLHF.

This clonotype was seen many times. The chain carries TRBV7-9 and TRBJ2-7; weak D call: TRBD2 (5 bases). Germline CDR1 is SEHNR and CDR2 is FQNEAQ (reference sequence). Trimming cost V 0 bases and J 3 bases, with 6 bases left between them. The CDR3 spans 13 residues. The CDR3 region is CASSLAGIYEQYF. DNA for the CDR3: TGTGCCAGCAGCTTAGCCGGGATCTACGAGCAGTACTTC.

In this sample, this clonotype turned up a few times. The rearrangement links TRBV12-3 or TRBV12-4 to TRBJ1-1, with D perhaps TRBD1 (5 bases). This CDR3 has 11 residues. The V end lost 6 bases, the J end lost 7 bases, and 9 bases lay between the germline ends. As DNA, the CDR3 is TGTGCCAGCAGGGGGGAAGTTGAAGCTTTCTTT. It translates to CASRGEVEAFF.